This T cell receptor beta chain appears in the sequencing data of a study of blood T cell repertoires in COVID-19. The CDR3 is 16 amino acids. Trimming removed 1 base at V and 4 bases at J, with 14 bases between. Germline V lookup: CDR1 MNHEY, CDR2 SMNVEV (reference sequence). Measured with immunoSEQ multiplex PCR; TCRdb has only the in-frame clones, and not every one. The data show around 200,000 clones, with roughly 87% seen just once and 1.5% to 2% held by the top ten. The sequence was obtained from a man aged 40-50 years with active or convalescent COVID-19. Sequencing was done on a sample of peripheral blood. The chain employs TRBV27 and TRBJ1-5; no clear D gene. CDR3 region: CASSLYLPRGNQPQHF. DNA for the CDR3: TGTGCCAGCAGTTTATATCTTCCCCGCGGAAATCAGCCCCAGCATTTT.